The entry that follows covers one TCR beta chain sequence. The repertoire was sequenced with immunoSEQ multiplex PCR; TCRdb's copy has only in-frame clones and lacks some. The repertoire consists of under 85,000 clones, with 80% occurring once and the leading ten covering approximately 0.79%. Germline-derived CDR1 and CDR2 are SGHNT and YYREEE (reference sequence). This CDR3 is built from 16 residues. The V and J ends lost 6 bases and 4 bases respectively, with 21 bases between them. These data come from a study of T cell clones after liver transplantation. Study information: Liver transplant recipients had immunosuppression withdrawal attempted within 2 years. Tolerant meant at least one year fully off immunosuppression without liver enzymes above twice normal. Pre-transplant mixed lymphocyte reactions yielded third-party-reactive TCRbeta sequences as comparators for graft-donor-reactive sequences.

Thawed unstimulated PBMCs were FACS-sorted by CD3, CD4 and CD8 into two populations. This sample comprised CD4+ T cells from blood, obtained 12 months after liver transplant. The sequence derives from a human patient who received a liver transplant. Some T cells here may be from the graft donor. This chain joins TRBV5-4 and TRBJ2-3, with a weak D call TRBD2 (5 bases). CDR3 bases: TGTGCCAGCACCGAGGGTCAAAGGATCCCCTCAGATACGCAGTATTTT. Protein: CASTEGQRIPSDTQYF.